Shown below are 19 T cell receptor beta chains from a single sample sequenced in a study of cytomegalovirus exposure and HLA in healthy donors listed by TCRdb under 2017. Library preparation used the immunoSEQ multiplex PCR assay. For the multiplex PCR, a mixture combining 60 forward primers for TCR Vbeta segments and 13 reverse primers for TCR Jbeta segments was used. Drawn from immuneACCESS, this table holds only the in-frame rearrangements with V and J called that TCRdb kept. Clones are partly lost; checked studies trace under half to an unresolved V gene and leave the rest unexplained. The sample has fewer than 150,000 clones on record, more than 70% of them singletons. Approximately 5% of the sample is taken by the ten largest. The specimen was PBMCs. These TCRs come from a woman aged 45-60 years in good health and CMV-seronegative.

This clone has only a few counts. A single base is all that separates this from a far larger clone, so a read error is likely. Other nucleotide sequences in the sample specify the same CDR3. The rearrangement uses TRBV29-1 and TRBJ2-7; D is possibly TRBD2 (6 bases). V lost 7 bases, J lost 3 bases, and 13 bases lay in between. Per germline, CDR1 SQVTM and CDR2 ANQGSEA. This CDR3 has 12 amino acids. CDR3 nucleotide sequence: TGCAGCGGCGGGACCCTCGGCTACGAGCAGTACTTC. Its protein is CSGGTLGYEQYF.

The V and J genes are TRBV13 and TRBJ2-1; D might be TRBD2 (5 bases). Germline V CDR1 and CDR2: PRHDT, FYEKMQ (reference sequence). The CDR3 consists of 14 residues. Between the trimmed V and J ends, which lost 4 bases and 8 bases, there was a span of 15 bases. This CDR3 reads CASSSGRFGDEQFF. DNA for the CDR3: TGTGCCAGCAGCTCAGGACGGTTCGGGGATGAGCAGTTCTTC.

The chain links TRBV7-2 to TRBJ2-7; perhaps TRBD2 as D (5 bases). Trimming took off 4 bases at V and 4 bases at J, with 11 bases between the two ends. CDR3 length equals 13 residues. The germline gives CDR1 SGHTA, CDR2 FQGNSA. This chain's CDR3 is CASSSRVGYEQYF. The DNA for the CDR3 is TGTGCCAGCAGCTCGAGGGTTGGGTACGAGCAGTACTTC.

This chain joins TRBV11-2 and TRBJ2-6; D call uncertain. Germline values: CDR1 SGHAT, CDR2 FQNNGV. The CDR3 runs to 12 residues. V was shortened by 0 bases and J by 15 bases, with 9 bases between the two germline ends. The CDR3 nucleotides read TGTGCCAGCAGCTTAGAGGTCAGTAACCTGACTTTC. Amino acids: CASSLEVSNLTF.

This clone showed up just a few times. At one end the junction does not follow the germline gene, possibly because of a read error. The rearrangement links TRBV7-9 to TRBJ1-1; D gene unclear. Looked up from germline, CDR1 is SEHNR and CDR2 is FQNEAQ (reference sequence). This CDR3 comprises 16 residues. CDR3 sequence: CSSSLDTFSMNTEAFF. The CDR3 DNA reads TGTTCCAGCAGCCTAGACACCTTTTCCATGAACACTGAAGCTTTCTTT.

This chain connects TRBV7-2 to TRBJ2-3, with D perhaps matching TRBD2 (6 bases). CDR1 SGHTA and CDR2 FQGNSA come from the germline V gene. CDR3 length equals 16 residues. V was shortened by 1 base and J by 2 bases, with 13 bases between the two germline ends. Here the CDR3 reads CASSLGPGVTTDTQYF. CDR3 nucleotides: TGTGCCAGCAGCTTAGGCCCGGGGGTAACCACAGATACGCAGTATTTT.

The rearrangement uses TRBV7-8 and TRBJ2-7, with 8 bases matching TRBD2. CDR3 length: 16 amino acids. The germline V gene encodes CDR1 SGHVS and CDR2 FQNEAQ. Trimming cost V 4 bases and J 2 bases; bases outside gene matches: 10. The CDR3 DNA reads TGTGCCAGCAGCTCTACCGGGGGGGACGTAACCTACGAGCAGTACTTC. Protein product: CASSSTGGDVTYEQYF.

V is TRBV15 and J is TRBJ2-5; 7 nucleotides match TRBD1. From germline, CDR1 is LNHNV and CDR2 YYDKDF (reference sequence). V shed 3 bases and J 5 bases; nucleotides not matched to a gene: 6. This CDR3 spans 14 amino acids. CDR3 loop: CATSSFTGEETQYF. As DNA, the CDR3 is TGTGCCACCAGCAGCTTTACAGGGGAGGAGACCCAGTACTTC.

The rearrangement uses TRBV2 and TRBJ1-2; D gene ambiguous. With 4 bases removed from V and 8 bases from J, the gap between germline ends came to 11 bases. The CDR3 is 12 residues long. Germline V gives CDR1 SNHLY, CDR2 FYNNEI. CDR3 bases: TGTGCCAGCAGTGGAGGTCAAAGGGGCTACACCTTC. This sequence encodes CASSGGQRGYTF.

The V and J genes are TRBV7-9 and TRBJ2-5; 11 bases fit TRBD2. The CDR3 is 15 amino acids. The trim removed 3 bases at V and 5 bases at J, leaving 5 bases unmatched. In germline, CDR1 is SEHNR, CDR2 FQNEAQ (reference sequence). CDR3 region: CASSFSGGAMETQYF. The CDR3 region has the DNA TGTGCCAGCAGCTTTAGCGGGGGGGCCATGGAGACCCAGTACTTC.

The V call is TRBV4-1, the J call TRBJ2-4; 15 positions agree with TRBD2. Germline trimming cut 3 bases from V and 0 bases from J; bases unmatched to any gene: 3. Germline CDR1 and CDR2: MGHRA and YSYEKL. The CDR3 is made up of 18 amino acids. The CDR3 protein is CASSQGLAGGLAKNIQYF. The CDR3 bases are TGCGCCAGCAGCCAGGGACTAGCGGGGGGACTAGCCAAAAACATTCAGTACTTC.

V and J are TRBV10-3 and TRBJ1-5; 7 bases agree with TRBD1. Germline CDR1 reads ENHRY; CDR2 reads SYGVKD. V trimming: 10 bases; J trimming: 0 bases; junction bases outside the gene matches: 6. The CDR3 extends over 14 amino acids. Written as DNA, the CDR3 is TGTGCCACGGATACAGGGGATAGCAATCAGCCCCAGCATTTT. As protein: CATDTGDSNQPQHF.

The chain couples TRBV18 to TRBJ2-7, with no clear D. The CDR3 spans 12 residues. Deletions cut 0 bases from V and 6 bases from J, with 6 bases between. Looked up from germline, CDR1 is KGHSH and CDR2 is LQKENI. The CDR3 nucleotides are TGTGCCAGCTCACCACCCTCCGGCGAGCAGTACTTC. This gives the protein CASSPPSGEQYF.

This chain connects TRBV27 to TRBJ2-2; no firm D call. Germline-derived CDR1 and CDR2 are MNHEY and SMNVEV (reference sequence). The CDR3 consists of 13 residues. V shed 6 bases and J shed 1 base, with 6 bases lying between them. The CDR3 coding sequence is TGTGCCAGCAGGCCGGGGAACACCGGGGAGCTGTTTTTT. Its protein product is CASRPGNTGELFF.

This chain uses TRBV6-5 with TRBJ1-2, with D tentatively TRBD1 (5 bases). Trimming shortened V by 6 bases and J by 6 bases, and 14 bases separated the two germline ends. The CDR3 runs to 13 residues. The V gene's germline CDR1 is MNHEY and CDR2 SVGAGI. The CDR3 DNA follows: TGTGCCAGCAGCAACGACAGATGGGATGGCTACACCTTC. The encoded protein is CASSNDRWDGYTF.

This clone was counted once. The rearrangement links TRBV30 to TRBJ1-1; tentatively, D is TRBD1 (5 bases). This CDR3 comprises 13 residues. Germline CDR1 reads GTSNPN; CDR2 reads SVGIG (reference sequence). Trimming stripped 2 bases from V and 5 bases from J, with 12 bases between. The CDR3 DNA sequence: TGTGCCTGGAGTTTGACACGGGGGACTGAAGCTTTCTTT. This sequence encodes CAWSLTRGTEAFF.

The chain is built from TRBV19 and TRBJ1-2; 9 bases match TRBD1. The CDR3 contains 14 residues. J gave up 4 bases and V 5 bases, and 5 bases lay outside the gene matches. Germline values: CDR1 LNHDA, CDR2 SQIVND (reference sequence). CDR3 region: CASSLGTGLYGYTF. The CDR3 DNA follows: TGTGCCAGTAGTCTTGGGACAGGGCTCTATGGCTACACCTTC.

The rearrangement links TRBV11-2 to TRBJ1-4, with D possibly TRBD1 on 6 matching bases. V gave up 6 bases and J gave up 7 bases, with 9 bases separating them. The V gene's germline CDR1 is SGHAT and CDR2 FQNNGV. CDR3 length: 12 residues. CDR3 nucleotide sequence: TGTGCCAGCAGTACAGGGTTTGAAAAACTGTTTTTT. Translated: CASSTGFEKLFF.

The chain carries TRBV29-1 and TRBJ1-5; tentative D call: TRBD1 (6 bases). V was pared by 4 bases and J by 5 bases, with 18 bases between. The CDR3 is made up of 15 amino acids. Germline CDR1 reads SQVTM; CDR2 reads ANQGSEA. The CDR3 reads CSVGGRGQFYQPQHF. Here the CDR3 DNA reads TGCAGCGTTGGGGGCAGGGGTCAATTTTATCAGCCCCAGCATTTT.